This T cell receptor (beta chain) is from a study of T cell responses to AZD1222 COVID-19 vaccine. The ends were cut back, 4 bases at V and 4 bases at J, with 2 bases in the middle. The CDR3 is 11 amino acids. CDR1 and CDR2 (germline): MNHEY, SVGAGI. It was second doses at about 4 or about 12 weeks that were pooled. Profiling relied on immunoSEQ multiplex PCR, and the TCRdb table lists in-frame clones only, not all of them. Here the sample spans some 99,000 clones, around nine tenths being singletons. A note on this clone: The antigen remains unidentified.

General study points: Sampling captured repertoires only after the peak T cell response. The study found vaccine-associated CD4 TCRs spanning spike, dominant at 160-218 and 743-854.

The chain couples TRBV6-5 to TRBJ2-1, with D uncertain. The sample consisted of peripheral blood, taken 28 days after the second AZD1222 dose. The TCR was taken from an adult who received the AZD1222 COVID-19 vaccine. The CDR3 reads CASSLYNEQFF. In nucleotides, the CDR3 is TGTGCCAGCAGTTTGTACAATGAGCAGTTCTTC.